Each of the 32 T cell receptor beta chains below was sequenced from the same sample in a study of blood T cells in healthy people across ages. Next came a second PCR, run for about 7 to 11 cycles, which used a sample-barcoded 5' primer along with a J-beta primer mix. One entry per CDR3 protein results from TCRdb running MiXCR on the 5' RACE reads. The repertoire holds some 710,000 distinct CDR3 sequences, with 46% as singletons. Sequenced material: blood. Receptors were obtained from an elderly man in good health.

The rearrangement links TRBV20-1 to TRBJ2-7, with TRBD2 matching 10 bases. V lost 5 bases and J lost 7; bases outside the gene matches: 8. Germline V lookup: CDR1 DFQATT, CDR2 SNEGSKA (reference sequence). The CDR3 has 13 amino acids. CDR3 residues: CSAPRTSGREQYF. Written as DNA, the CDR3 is TGCAGTGCTCCAAGGACTAGCGGTCGGGAGCAGTACTTC.

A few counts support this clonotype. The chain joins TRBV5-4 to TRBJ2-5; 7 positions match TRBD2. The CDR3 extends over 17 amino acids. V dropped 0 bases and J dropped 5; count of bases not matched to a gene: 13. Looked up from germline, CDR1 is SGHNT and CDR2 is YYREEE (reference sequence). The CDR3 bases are TGTGCCAGCAGCTTGGCCGGCAGCTGGGCGGGAGAGGAGACCCAGTACTTC. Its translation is CASSLAGSWAGEETQYF.

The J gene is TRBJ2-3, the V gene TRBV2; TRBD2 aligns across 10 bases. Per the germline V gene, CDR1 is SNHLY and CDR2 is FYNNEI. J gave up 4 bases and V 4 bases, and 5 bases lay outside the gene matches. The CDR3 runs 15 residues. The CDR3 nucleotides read TGTGCCAGCAGTGCGGCTAGCGGGGGTGCAGATACGCAGTATTTT. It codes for CASSAASGGADTQYF.

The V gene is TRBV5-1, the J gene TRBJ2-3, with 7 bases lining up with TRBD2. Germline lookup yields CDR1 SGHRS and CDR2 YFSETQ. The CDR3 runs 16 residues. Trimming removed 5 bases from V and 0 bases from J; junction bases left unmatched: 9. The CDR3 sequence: CASSYLAETSTDTQYF. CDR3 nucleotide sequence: TGCGCCAGCAGTTATCTAGCGGAAACTAGCACAGATACGCAGTATTTT.

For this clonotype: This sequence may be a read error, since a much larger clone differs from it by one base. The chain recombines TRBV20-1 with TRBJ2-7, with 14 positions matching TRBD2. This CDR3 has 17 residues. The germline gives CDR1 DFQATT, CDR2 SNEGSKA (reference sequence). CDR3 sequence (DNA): TGCAGTGCTAGGACCGGGACTAGCGGGGGTTCAAGCTACGAGCAGTCCTTC. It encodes CSARTGTSGGSSYEQSF.

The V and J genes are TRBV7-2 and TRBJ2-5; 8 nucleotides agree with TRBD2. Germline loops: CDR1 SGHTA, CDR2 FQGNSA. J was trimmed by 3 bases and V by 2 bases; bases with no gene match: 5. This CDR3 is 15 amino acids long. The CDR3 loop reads CASSLWAGGEETQYF. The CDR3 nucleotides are TGTGCCAGCAGCTTATGGGCGGGGGGTGAAGAGACCCAGTACTTC. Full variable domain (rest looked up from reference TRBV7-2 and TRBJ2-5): GAGVSQSPSNKVTEKGKDVELRCDPISGHTALYWYRQSLGQGLEFLIYFQGNSAPDKSGLPSDRFSAERTGGSVSTLTIQRTQQEDSAVYLCASSLWAGGEETQYFGPGTRLLVL.

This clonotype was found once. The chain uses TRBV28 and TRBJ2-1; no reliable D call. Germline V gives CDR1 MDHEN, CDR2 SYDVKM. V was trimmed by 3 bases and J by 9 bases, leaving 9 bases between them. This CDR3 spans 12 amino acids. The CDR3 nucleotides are TGTGCCAGCAGTTTTGGTGCCTCTGAGCAGTTCTTC. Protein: CASSFGASEQFF.

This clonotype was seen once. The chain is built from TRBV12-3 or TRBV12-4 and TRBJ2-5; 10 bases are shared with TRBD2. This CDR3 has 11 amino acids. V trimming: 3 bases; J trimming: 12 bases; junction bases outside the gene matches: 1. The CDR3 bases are TGTGCCAGCAGTTTCAGCGGGAGGGAGTACTTC. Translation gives CASSFSGREYF.

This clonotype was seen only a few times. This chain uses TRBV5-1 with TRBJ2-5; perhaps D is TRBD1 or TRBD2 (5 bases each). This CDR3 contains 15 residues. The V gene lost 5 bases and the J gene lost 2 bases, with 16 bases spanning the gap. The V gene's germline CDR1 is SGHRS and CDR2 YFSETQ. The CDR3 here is CASRTQGTEQETQYF. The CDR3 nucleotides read TGCGCCAGCAGAACTCAAGGGACGGAACAAGAGACCCAGTACTTC.

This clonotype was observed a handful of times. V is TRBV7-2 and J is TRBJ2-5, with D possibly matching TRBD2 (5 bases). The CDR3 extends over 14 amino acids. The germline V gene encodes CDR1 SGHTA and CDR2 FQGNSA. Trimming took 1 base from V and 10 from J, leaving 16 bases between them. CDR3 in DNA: TGTGCCAGCAGCTTAGAACCGGGAATGGGGATCCAGTACTTC. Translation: CASSLEPGMGIQYF.

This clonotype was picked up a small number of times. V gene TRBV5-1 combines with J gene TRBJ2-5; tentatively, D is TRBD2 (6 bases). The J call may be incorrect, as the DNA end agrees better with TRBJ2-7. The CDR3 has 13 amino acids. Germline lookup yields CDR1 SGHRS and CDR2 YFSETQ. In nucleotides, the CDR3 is TGCGCCAGCAGCGGGGACTCGCCGTACGAGCAGTACTTC. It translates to CASSGDSPYEQYF.

The CDR3 sequence is CAWSLGGRSGELFF. DNA of the CDR3: TGTGCCTGGAGCCTTGGGGGGCGGTCCGGGGAGCTGTTTTTT. The chain recombines TRBV30 with TRBJ2-2, with D perhaps matching TRBD1 or TRBD2 (6 bases each). Germline V gene sequence: CDR1 GTSNPN, CDR2 SVGIG (reference sequence). The V and J ends lost 3 bases and 6 bases respectively, with 14 bases between them. This CDR3 is 14 amino acids long.

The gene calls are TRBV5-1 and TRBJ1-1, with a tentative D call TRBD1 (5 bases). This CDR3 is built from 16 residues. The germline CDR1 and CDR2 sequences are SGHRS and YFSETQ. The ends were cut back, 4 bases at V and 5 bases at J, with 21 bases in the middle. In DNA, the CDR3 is TGCGCCAGCAGCCCAGGGAACACGGCTTTTGGAACTGAAGCTTTCTTT. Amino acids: CASSPGNTAFGTEAFF.

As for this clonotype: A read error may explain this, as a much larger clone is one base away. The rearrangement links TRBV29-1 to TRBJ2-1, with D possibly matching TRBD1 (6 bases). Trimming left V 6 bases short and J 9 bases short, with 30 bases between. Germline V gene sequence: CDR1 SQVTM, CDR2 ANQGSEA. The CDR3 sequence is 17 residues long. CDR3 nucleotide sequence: TGCAGCGTCGAGCTGCAGGGGAAATTCATCTCAATTCTTGAGCAGTTCTTC. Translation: CSVELQGKFISILEQFF.

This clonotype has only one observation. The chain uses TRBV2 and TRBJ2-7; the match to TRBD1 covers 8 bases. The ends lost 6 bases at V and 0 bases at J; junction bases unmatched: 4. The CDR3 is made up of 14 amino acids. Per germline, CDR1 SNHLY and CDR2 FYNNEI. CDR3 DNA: TGTGCCAGCAGATCGACAGGGGCCTCCTACGAGCAGTACTTC. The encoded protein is CASRSTGASYEQYF.

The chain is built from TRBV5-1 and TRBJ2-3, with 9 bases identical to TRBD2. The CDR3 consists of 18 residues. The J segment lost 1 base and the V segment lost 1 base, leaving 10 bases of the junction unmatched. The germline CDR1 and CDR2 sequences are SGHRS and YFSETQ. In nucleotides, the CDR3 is TGCGCCAGCAGCTTGTCACCTAGCGGGACAACTGGCACAGATACGCAGTATTTT. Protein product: CASSLSPSGTTGTDTQYF.

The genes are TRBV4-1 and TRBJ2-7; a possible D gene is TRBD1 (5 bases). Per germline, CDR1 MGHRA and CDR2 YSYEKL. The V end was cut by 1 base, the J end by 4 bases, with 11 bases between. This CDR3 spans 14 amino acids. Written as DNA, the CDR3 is TGCGCCAGCAGCCAAGGATCAGGGCGTTACGAGCAGTACTTC. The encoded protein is CASSQGSGRYEQYF.

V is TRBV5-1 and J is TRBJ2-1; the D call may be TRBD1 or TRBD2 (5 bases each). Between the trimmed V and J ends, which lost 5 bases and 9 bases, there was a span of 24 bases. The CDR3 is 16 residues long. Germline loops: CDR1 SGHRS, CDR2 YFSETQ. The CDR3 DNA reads TGCGCCAGCAGTCGAGGGACGGGGCCCCTGAAGGGTGAGCAGTTCTTC. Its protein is CASSRGTGPLKGEQFF.

The CDR3 reads CSARDHGIGSDQPQHF. In nucleotides, the CDR3 is TGCAGTGCTAGAGATCACGGGATAGGGTCTGATCAGCCCCAGCATTTT. The chain is built from TRBV20-1 and TRBJ1-5, with D unclear. From germline, CDR1 is DFQATT and CDR2 SNEGSKA (reference sequence). This CDR3 spans 16 amino acids. V gave up 0 bases and J gave up 5 bases, with 17 bases separating them.

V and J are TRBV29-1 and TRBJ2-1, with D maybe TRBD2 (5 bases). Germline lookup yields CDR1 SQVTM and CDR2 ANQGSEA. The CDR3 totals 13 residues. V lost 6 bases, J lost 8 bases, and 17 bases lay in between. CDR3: CSVDGVSDYEQFF. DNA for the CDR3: TGCAGCGTCGACGGGGTTAGCGACTATGAGCAGTTCTTC.

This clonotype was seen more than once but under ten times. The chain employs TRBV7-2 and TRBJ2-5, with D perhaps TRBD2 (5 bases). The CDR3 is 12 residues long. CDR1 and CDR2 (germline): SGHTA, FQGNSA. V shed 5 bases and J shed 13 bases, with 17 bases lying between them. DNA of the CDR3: TGTGCCAGCAGCACCCGTGGATCTAGCCCGTACTTC. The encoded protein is CASSTRGSSPYF.

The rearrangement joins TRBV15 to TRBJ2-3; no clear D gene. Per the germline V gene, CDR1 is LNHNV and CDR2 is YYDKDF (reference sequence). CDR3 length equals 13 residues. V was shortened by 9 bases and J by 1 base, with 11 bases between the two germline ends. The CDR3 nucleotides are TGTGCCACAGGCGGATATGGCACAGATACGCAGTATTTT. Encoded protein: CATGGYGTDTQYF.

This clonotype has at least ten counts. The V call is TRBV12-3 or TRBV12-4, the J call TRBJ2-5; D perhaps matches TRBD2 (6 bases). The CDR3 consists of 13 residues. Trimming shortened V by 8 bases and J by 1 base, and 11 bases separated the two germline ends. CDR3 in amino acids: CASRRDTQETQYF. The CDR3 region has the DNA TGTGCCAGCCGGCGGGATACCCAAGAGACCCAGTACTTC.

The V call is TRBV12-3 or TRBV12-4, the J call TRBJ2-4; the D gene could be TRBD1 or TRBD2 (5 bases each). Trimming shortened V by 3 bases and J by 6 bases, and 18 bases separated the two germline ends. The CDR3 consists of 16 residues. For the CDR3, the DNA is TGTGCCAGCAGTTTGGGGACGGCCGTCTTCCCAAACATTCAGTACTTC. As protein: CASSLGTAVFPNIQYF.

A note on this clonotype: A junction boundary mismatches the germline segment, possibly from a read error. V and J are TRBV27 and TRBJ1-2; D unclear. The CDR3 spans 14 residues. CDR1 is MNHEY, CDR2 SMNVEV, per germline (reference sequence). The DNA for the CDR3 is TGTGCCAGCAGCCCGGAGATGATCCCCTATGGCTACATCTTC. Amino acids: CASSPEMIPYGYIF.

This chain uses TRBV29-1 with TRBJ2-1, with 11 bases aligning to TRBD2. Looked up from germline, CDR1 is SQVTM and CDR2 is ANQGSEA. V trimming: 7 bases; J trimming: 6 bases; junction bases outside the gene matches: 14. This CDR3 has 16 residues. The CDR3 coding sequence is TGCAGCGCTCACCTGCCAACTAGCGGGAGCCCCAATGAGCAGTTCTTC. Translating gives CSAHLPTSGSPNEQFF.

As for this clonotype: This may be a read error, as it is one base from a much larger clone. CDR3 sequence (DNA): TGTGCCAGCAGGGAAGCTGGGGGGGCCTACGAGCAGTACTTC. Its protein is CASREAGGAYEQYF. The chain recombines TRBV2 with TRBJ2-7; 7 bases line up with TRBD2. There are 14 residues in the CDR3. The germline V gene encodes CDR1 SNHLY and CDR2 FYNNEI.

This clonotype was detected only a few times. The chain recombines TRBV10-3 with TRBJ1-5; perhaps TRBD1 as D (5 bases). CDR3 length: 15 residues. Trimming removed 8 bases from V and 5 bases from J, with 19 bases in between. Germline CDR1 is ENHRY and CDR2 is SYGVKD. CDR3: CAIGYSGNEDQPQHF. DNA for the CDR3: TGTGCCATCGGTTATTCAGGGAATGAGGATCAGCCCCAGCATTTT.

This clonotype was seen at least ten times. CDR3 bases: TGTGCCAGCAGCCCCGGAGGGACTAATGAAAAACTGTTTTTT. As protein: CASSPGGTNEKLFF. The chain uses TRBV7-2 and TRBJ1-4; no clear D. CDR3 length: 14 residues. The V end lost 5 bases, the J end lost 2 bases, and 9 bases lay between the germline ends. Germline CDR1 and CDR2: SGHTA and FQGNSA.

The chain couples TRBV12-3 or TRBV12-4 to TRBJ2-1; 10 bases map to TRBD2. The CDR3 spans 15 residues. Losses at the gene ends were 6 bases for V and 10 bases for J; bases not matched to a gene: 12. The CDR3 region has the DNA TGTGCCAGCAGCTTTAGCGGGAGGAGCTCCTACGAGCAGTTCTTC. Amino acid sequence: CASSFSGRSSYEQFF.

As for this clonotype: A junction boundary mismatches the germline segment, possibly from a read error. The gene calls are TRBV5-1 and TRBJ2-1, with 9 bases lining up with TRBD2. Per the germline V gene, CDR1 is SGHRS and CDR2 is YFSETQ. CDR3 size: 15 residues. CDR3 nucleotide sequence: TGCGCCAGCAACTTGGCCAGCGGGGGGTACAATGAGCAGTTCTTC. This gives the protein CASNLASGGYNEQFF.

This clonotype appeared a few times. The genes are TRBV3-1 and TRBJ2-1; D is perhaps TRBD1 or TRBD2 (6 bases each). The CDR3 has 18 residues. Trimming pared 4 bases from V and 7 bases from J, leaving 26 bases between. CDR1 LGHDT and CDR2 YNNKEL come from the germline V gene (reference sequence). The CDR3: CASSRGRRGSPGLNEQFF. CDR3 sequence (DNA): TGTGCCAGCAGCCGGGGGAGGAGGGGGAGCCCTGGTTTGAATGAGCAGTTCTTC.